The source of this TCR beta chain is a study of graft-versus-host responses after intestinal transplantation. Trimming took 2 bases from V and 1 from J; bases not matched to a gene: 6. The CDR3 length is 17 residues. Per germline, CDR1 SGHVS and CDR2 FNYEAQ. Only in-frame clones appear in the TCRdb table, and some are missing; sequencing was by immunoSEQ multiplex PCR. Of about 110,000 clones in the sample, around 94% were seen once. As to this clone: Its antigen is not identified.

This receptor was taken from a human donor who was the organ donor for an intestinal transplant. The V call is TRBV7-6, the J call TRBJ2-2, with 8 positions matching TRBD2. The source material was unstimulated CD8+ T cells sorted from spleen or lymph node cells, sampled before transplant. CDR3 sequence reads: CASSLPAGVGNTGELFF. CDR3 bases: TGTGCCAGCAGCTTACCAGCGGGAGTGGGGAACACCGGGGAGCTGTTTTTT.